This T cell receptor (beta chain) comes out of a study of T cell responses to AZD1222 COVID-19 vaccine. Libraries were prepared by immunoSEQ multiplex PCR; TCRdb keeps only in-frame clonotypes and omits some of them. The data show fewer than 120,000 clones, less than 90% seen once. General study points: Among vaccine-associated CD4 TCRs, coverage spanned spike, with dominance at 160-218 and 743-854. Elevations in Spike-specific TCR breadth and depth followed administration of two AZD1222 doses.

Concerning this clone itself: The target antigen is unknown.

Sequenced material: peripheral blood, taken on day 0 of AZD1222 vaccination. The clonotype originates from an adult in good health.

The CDR3 sequence is CASSQDVAVNYGYTF. CDR3 in DNA: TGTGCCAGCAGCCAAGATGTGGCGGTTAACTATGGCTACACCTTC. The chain has TRBV3-1 (or the pseudogene TRBV3-2) and TRBJ1-2; D gene unclear. Per the germline V gene, CDR1 is LGHDT and CDR2 is YNNKEL (reference sequence). The CDR3 is 15 residues long. V gave up 0 bases and J gave up 1 base, with 9 bases separating them.